The rows below give T cell receptor beta chains drawn from one sample of a study of T cells in Graves' hyperthyroidism and ophthalmopathy. One entry per CDR3 protein results from TCRdb running MiXCR on the multiplex PCR reads. The profile shows roughly 500,000 distinct CDR3 sequences, 40% to 50% of them singletons. The sequencing input was peripheral blood or thyroid tissue (not recorded which). The receptors shown here come from an adult woman with Graves' disease, either hyperthyroidism or ophthalmopathy (not recorded which). Each CDR3 is given with its conserved first and last residue. The D gene is left open where the match is weak. For some rows the clone size is stated as once, few or many, or as a class when expanded; others skip it.

CDR3 DNA: TGTGCCACCAGCAGATCCACAGGGGGCGGATATGGCTACACCTTC
CDR3 protein: CATSRSTGGGYGYTF
D gene: TRBD1
V gene: TRBV15
J gene: TRBJ1-2
clone size: many

CDR3 DNA: TGTGCCAGCAGCTTACTGAGGGGAAGCTCTGGGGCCAACGTCCTGACTTTC
CDR3 protein: CASSLLRGSSGANVLTF
D gene: .
V gene: TRBV7-9
J gene: TRBJ2-6
clone size: many

CDR3 DNA: TGCAGCGTTGCCAGTTCAGGGGGCCGGGATGGCTACACCTTC
CDR3 protein: CSVASSGGRDGYTF
D gene: TRBD1
V gene: TRBV29-1
J gene: TRBJ1-2
clone size: .

CDR3 DNA: TGTGCCAGCAGCATCGGAACCCAGTACTTC
CDR3 protein: CASSIGTQYF
D gene: .
V gene: TRBV5-4
J gene: TRBJ2-5
clone size: many

CDR3 DNA: TGTGCCAGCAGTAAGGGACAGGGGTCGGGGGAGCAGTACTTC
CDR3 protein: CASSKGQGSGEQYF
D gene: TRBD1
V gene: TRBV12-3/TRBV12-4
J gene: TRBJ2-7
clone size: many

CDR3 DNA: TGCGCCAGCAGCTTGGGGCAGACGAACACTGAAGCTTTCTTT
CDR3 protein: CASSLGQTNTEAFF
D gene: .
V gene: TRBV7-9
J gene: TRBJ1-1
clone size: many

CDR3 DNA: TGTGCCAGCAGCTTAAGGTCTTTAGAGACCCAGTACTTC
CDR3 protein: CASSLRSLETQYF
D gene: .
V gene: TRBV7-2
J gene: TRBJ2-5
clone size: many

CDR3 DNA: TGCGCCAGCACCCCGGGACTAGAATACAGCCGAGAGACCCAGTACTTC
CDR3 protein: CASTPGLEYSRETQYF
D gene: TRBD2
V gene: TRBV10-2
J gene: TRBJ2-5
clone size: .

CDR3 DNA: TGTGCCAGCAGCCCCCAGGGGGCAGTGGCCGAGCAGTACTTC
CDR3 protein: CASSPQGAVAEQYF
D gene: TRBD1
V gene: TRBV2
J gene: TRBJ2-7
clone size: few

CDR3 DNA: TGTGCCAGCAGTGTGGGGGTCGGGGGTGAAGCTTTCTTT
CDR3 protein: CASSVGVGGEAFF
D gene: .
V gene: TRBV25-1
J gene: TRBJ1-1
clone size: many

CDR3 DNA: TGCGCCAGCAGCAGGGGCAGCTCTGGAAACACCATATATTTT
CDR3 protein: CASSRGSSGNTIYF
D gene: .
V gene: TRBV5-1
J gene: TRBJ1-3
clone size: once

CDR3 DNA: TGCAGTGCTAGACGGCAGTCTGGGGCCAACGTCCTGACTTTC
CDR3 protein: CSARRQSGANVLTF
D gene: .
V gene: TRBV20-1
J gene: TRBJ2-6
clone size: .

CDR3 DNA: TGTGCCAGCAGCTTAATGGGAGGTGGAGAGACCCAGTACTTC
CDR3 protein: CASSLMGGGETQYF
D gene: .
V gene: TRBV7-9
J gene: TRBJ2-5
clone size: many

CDR3 DNA: TGTGCCAGCAGTGGGGCGACAAGGAATTCACCCCTCCACTTT
CDR3 protein: CASSGATRNSPLHF
D gene: .
V gene: TRBV25-1
J gene: TRBJ1-6
clone size: .

CDR3 DNA: TGCGCCAGCAGCCAGCGGACAGGGCTTAACTATGGCTACACCTTC
CDR3 protein: CASSQRTGLNYGYTF
D gene: TRBD1
V gene: TRBV4-1
J gene: TRBJ1-2
clone size: few

CDR3 DNA: TGTGCCAGCAGCCCGATGACTAGCGGGAGGATCGGGCAGTACTTC
CDR3 protein: CASSPMTSGRIGQYF
D gene: TRBD2
V gene: TRBV7-9
J gene: TRBJ2-7
clone size: .

CDR3 DNA: TGCAGCGTTGATGGCCGAGGGGGCAATGAGCAGTTCTTC
CDR3 protein: CSVDGRGGNEQFF
D gene: .
V gene: TRBV29-1
J gene: TRBJ2-1
clone size: .

CDR3 DNA: TGCAGTGTAGAGGACCTCTACGAGCAGTACTTC
CDR3 protein: CSVEDLYEQYF
D gene: .
V gene: TRBV20-1
J gene: TRBJ2-7
clone size: many

CDR3 DNA: TGTGCCAGCAGTGATATCAGGATTAATGAAAAACTGTTTTTT
CDR3 protein: CASSDIRINEKLFF
D gene: .
V gene: TRBV2
J gene: TRBJ1-4
clone size: few

CDR3 DNA: TGCAGTGCCAATCCCCGACATTCGGGGTCCTACGAGCAGTACTTC
CDR3 protein: CSANPRHSGSYEQYF
D gene: .
V gene: TRBV20-1
J gene: TRBJ2-7
clone size: many

CDR3 DNA: TGCGCCAGCAGCCAAGCCTACCACGGACAGGCCAATCAGCCCCAGCATTTT
CDR3 protein: CASSQAYHGQANQPQHF
D gene: TRBD1
V gene: TRBV4-3
J gene: TRBJ1-5
clone size: many

CDR3 DNA: TGTGCCAGCAGGGGGACAGGGGAAAATCAGCCCCAGCATTTT
CDR3 protein: CASRGTGENQPQHF
D gene: TRBD1
V gene: TRBV7-2
J gene: TRBJ1-5
clone size: few

CDR3 DNA: TGTGCCAGCAGCCCCCTCGGGACAGCCCAAGAGACCCAGTACTTC
CDR3 protein: CASSPLGTAQETQYF
D gene: TRBD1
V gene: TRBV7-8
J gene: TRBJ2-5
clone size: .

CDR3 DNA: TGTGCCAGCAGTTCTAGACAAGAAGCTTTCTTT
CDR3 protein: CASSSRQEAFF
D gene: .
V gene: TRBV27
J gene: TRBJ1-1
clone size: many

CDR3 DNA: TGTGCCAGCAATCTCCAGGGGGCGGATGGCTACACCTTC
CDR3 protein: CASNLQGADGYTF
D gene: TRBD1
V gene: TRBV7-8
J gene: TRBJ1-2
clone size: few

CDR3 DNA: TGTGCCAGCAGCTTAGTACGGGAGAGCTACGAGCAGTACTTC
CDR3 protein: CASSLVRESYEQYF
D gene: .
V gene: TRBV7-2
J gene: TRBJ2-7
clone size: many

CDR3 DNA: TGTGCCATCAGTGTCTGGGGTTCTGAAGCTTTCTTT
CDR3 protein: CAISVWGSEAFF
D gene: .
V gene: TRBV10-3
J gene: TRBJ1-1
clone size: .

CDR3 DNA: TGCAGTGCAAAAGTAGGGGCGGGGGGCACTGAAGCTTTCTTT
CDR3 protein: CSAKVGAGGTEAFF
D gene: .
V gene: TRBV20-1
J gene: TRBJ1-1
clone size: many

CDR3 DNA: TGTGCCAGCAAGATAGGGAGAGCCGCTTCTAAGAACACTGAAGCTTTCTTT
CDR3 protein: CASKIGRAASKNTEAFF
D gene: .
V gene: TRBV9
J gene: TRBJ1-1
clone size: .

CDR3 DNA: TGCGCCAGCACACCTACAGGGGCGGTTACTGAAGCTTTCTTT
CDR3 protein: CASTPTGAVTEAFF
D gene: TRBD1
V gene: TRBV10-2
J gene: TRBJ1-1
clone size: .

CDR3 DNA: TGTGCCAGCAGCGTAGACGGAAGCGGCCAAGAGACCCAGTACTTC
CDR3 protein: CASSVDGSGQETQYF
D gene: .
V gene: TRBV9
J gene: TRBJ2-5
clone size: few

CDR3 DNA: TGTGCCAGCAGTGAAAGGTGGACAGGGGCGACTTGGGGCAATCAGCCCAAGCATTTT
CDR3 protein: CASSERWTGATWGNQPKHF
D gene: TRBD1
V gene: TRBV6-1
J gene: TRBJ1-5
clone size: .

CDR3 DNA: TGTGCCAGTAGTATATTTTTTGGGGATTTGTACGAGCAGTACTTC
CDR3 protein: CASSIFFGDLYEQYF
D gene: .
V gene: TRBV19
J gene: TRBJ2-7
clone size: .

CDR3 DNA: TGTGCCAGCAGCTTACGGACTAGCGGGGTTTACGAGCAGTACTTC
CDR3 protein: CASSLRTSGVYEQYF
D gene: TRBD2
V gene: TRBV6-6
J gene: TRBJ2-7
clone size: many

CDR3 DNA: TGTGCCAGCAGCCGAGACAGGGGACCCCAGTACTTC
CDR3 protein: CASSRDRGPQYF
D gene: TRBD1
V gene: TRBV6-1
J gene: TRBJ2-5
clone size: once

CDR3 DNA: TGTGCCAGCAGCTTAATGGGACTAGGATTAGATACGCAGTATTTT
CDR3 protein: CASSLMGLGLDTQYF
D gene: TRBD2
V gene: TRBV7-6
J gene: TRBJ2-3
clone size: .

CDR3 DNA: TGTGCCACCAGCAGAGATGACAGGGCGGATCAGCCCCAGCATTTT
CDR3 protein: CATSRDDRADQPQHF
D gene: TRBD1
V gene: TRBV15
J gene: TRBJ1-5
clone size: .

CDR3 DNA: TGCGCCAGCTGCGCGGACAGGGGGACTGAAGCTTTCTTT
CDR3 protein: CASCADRGTEAFF
D gene: TRBD1
V gene: TRBV5-1
J gene: TRBJ1-1
clone size: few

CDR3 DNA: TGCGCCAGCAGCTTGGTGACAGCTAATGAAAAACTGTTTTTT
CDR3 protein: CASSLVTANEKLFF
D gene: .
V gene: TRBV5-1
J gene: TRBJ1-4
clone size: .

CDR3 DNA: TGTGCCAGCAGTCGCCGTAGAGCTGGAGGCTACACCTTC
CDR3 protein: CASSRRRAGGYTF
D gene: .
V gene: TRBV6-9
J gene: TRBJ1-2
clone size: .

CDR3 DNA: TGTGCCAGCAGCTCCGGATATACGGCCGGGGAGCTGTTTTTT
CDR3 protein: CASSSGYTAGELFF
D gene: .
V gene: TRBV11-1
J gene: TRBJ2-2
clone size: many

CDR3 DNA: TGTGCCAGCAGCCAAGATCTGGGGGGTGACTATGGCTACACCTTC
CDR3 protein: CASSQDLGGDYGYTF
D gene: .
V gene: TRBV7-3
J gene: TRBJ1-2
clone size: once

CDR3 DNA: TGTGCCAGCAGCTTAGACCTGAGCACAGATACGCAGTATTTT
CDR3 protein: CASSLDLSTDTQYF
D gene: .
V gene: TRBV7-9
J gene: TRBJ2-3
clone size: .

CDR3 DNA: TGTGCCAGCAGTTACCGTACAGCGAACACTGAAGCTTTCTTT
CDR3 protein: CASSYRTANTEAFF
D gene: .
V gene: TRBV6-6
J gene: TRBJ1-1
clone size: many

CDR3 DNA: TGTGCCAGCAGCCAAGATTACGGACTAGTGTTGAGCGAGCAGTACTTC
CDR3 protein: CASSQDYGLVLSEQYF
D gene: TRBD2
V gene: TRBV3-1
J gene: TRBJ2-7
clone size: .

CDR3 DNA: TGTGCCAGCAGATATATGGGCTCCTACGAGCAGTACTTC
CDR3 protein: CASRYMGSYEQYF
D gene: .
V gene: TRBV2
J gene: TRBJ2-7
clone size: .

CDR3 DNA: TGTGCCATCAGTGAGTATGGACCCCTAAATTCACCCCTCCACTTT
CDR3 protein: CAISEYGPLNSPLHF
D gene: .
V gene: TRBV10-3
J gene: TRBJ1-6
clone size: .

CDR3 DNA: TGTGCCATCAGTGCGCAGGGAGTGAACACTGAAGCTTTCTTT
CDR3 protein: CAISAQGVNTEAFF
D gene: .
V gene: TRBV10-3
J gene: TRBJ1-1
clone size: .

CDR3 DNA: TGTGCCAGTAGTGGAAACAGGGATGAAAAACTGTTTTTT
CDR3 protein: CASSGNRDEKLFF
D gene: .
V gene: TRBV19
J gene: TRBJ1-4
clone size: .

CDR3 DNA: TGTGCCAGCAGCTTCCTTTCTTGGGACAACCAAGAGACCCAGTACTTC
CDR3 protein: CASSFLSWDNQETQYF
D gene: .
V gene: TRBV7-9
J gene: TRBJ2-5
clone size: many

CDR3 DNA: TGCAGCGTTTGGGGTTCGGGCCAGCCCCAGCATTTT
CDR3 protein: CSVWGSGQPQHF
D gene: .
V gene: TRBV29-1
J gene: TRBJ1-5
clone size: .

CDR3 DNA: TGCAGTGCTAGAGCCATCACTCTCGAGCAGTACTTC
CDR3 protein: CSARAITLEQYF
D gene: .
V gene: TRBV20-1
J gene: TRBJ2-7
clone size: few

CDR3 DNA: TGTGCCAGCAGCTTCTCGCGAAAATTGGCCTTC
CDR3 protein: CASSFSRKLAF
D gene: .
V gene: TRBV7-9
J gene: TRBJ1-2
clone size: .

CDR3 DNA: TGTGCCAGCAGGAGGGTTCAAGGCTACACCTTC
CDR3 protein: CASRRVQGYTF
D gene: .
V gene: TRBV5-6
J gene: TRBJ1-2
clone size: .

CDR3 DNA: TGTGCCAGCATACCGCACCCGGGGTTCCGCACTGAAGCTTTCTTT
CDR3 protein: CASIPHPGFRTEAFF
D gene: .
V gene: TRBV6-1
J gene: TRBJ1-1
clone size: .

CDR3 DNA: TGTGCCAGCAACGTTGGACTAGCCACCCAGTACTTC
CDR3 protein: CASNVGLATQYF
D gene: TRBD2
V gene: TRBV2
J gene: TRBJ2-5
clone size: few

CDR3 DNA: TGCGCCAGCAGTGGGCAGGGGTTAAAGAGCAATCAGCCCCAGCATTTT
CDR3 protein: CASSGQGLKSNQPQHF
D gene: .
V gene: TRBV5-1
J gene: TRBJ1-5
clone size: .

CDR3 DNA: TGTGCCACCAGCTCCGGGACCGATTTATTGGCTAATGAAAAACTGTTTTTT
CDR3 protein: CATSSGTDLLANEKLFF
D gene: .
V gene: TRBV15
J gene: TRBJ1-4
clone size: .

CDR3 DNA: TGCAGTGTAATCGAGGGAGGAAGGTACCAAGAGACCCAGTACTTC
CDR3 protein: CSVIEGGRYQETQYF
D gene: .
V gene: TRBV20-1
J gene: TRBJ2-5
clone size: once

CDR3 DNA: TGTGCCAGCAGCGTAGGCAGCAGGGATGGCTACACCTTC
CDR3 protein: CASSVGSRDGYTF
D gene: .
V gene: TRBV9
J gene: TRBJ1-2
clone size: few